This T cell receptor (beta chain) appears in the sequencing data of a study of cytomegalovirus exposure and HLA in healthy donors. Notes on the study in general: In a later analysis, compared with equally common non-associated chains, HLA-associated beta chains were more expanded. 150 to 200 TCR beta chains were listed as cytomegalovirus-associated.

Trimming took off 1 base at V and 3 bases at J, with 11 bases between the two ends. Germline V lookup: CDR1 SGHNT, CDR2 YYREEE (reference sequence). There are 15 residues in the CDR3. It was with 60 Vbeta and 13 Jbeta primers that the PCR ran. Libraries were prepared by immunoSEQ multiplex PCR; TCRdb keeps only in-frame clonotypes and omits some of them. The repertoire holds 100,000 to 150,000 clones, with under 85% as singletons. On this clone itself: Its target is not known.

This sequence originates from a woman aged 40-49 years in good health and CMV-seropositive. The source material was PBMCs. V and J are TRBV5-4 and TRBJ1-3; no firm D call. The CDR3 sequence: CASSLPGRYGNTIYF. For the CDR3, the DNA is TGTGCCAGCAGCTTGCCCGGGAGATATGGAAACACCATATATTTT.